The sequence of this TCR beta chain was determined in a study of CD4+ T cells in melanoma. Study findings and constraints: A reported correlation linked neoantigen-specific CD4+ T cells to CD8+, macrophage and B cell function.

Profiling relied on immunoSEQ multiplex PCR, and the TCRdb table lists in-frame clones only, not all of them. The sample contains about 50,000 clones, 75% to 90% of which appear only once. For this clone: No antigen is known for it.

CDR3 size: 15 residues. J was trimmed by 2 bases and V by 2 bases; bases with no gene match: 4. CDR1 and CDR2 (germline): SGHNT, YYREEE (reference sequence). Sequenced input: peripheral blood. The J gene is TRBJ1-1, the V gene TRBV5-4; 9 nucleotides line up with TRBD1. The sequence came from a human donor with melanoma. CDR3 nucleotide sequence: TGTGCCAGCAGCTTACAGGGGGCCTTTAACACTGAAGCTTTCTTT. Protein product: CASSLQGAFNTEAFF.